Shown below are 20 T cell receptor beta chains from a single sample sequenced in a study of cytomegalovirus exposure and HLA in healthy donors. PCR involved 60 Vbeta and 13 Jbeta primers. Assay used: immunoSEQ multiplex PCR; TCRdb lists only in-frame clones, some missing. The top ten hold over 2% of the sample, which has about 130,000 clones, over 70% seen once. The sequencing input was PBMCs. These TCRs come from a woman aged 55-69 years in good health and CMV-seropositive.

This rearrangement joins TRBV19 to TRBJ1-2, with D possibly being TRBD1 (6 bases). The ends were cut back, 10 bases at V and 0 bases at J, with 18 bases in the middle. CDR3 length: 15 amino acids. CDR1 and CDR2 (germline): LNHDA, SQIVND (reference sequence). As DNA, the CDR3 is TGTGCCACCCGAGGACAGATACAAGCTAACTATGGCTACACCTTC. It is translated as CATRGQIQANYGYTF. Looking up the rest from reference TRBV19 and TRBJ1-2 gives the full variable domain: DGGITQSPKYLFRKEGQNVTLSCEQNLNHDAMYWYRQDPGQGLRLIYYSQIVNDFQKGDIAEGYSVSREKKESFPLTVTSAQKNPTAFYLCATRGQIQANYGYTFGSGTRLTVV.

This clone was counted once. The chain employs TRBV5-4 and TRBJ2-5; tentatively, D is TRBD2 (5 bases). The CDR3 runs to 15 residues. V lost 0 bases, J lost 4 bases, and 13 bases lay in between. Germline V CDR1 and CDR2: SGHNT, YYREEE (reference sequence). This CDR3 is CASSLAGSARETQYF. The DNA of the CDR3 is TGTGCCAGCAGCTTGGCGGGGTCAGCCAGAGAGACCCAGTACTTC.

The rearrangement links TRBV6-1 to TRBJ1-1, with a tentative D call TRBD1 (5 bases). The CDR3 totals 15 residues. V was clipped by 4 bases and J by 4 bases, with 16 bases between them. CDR1 MNHNS and CDR2 SASEGT come from the germline V gene. The CDR3 DNA follows: TGTGCCAGCAGTGGATTTAGGGGCGTCGGCACTGAAGCTTTCTTT. It yields the protein CASSGFRGVGTEAFF.

J is TRBJ2-5 and V is TRBV10-2; TRBD2 aligns across 15 bases. This CDR3 contains 15 residues. The germline V gene has CDR1 WSHSY and CDR2 SAAADI. With 6 bases clipped from V and 4 bases from J, the junction kept 3 bases outside the gene matches. This CDR3 is CASRGGLAGGETQYF. CDR3 nucleotide sequence: TGCGCCAGCAGGGGGGGACTAGCGGGGGGAGAGACCCAGTACTTC.

This clone was picked up one time. V gene TRBV5-1 combines with J gene TRBJ2-5, with 9 bases aligning to TRBD2. This CDR3 is 16 amino acids long. Germline V lookup: CDR1 SGHRS, CDR2 YFSETQ. After removal of 5 bases from V and 0 bases from J, the junction contained 8 bases not matched to a gene. DNA for the CDR3: TGCGCCAGCAGAGAGCGGGGGGACGTTTACCAAGAGACCCAGTACTTC. Translated: CASRERGDVYQETQYF.

The rearrangement links TRBV27 to TRBJ2-2; maybe TRBD1 (5 bases). The germline V gene has CDR1 MNHEY and CDR2 SMNVEV (reference sequence). V lost 7 bases to trimming and J lost 2 bases, with 14 bases between them. The CDR3 extends over 15 amino acids. The CDR3 loop is CASTRTGPNTGELFF. Here the CDR3 DNA reads TGTGCCAGCACCCGTACAGGCCCTAACACCGGGGAGCTGTTTTTT.

The J gene is TRBJ1-2, the V gene TRBV9; possibly TRBD1 for D (6 bases). V was pared by 4 bases and J by 1 base, with 14 bases between. This CDR3 is 15 amino acids long. Germline V lookup: CDR1 SGDLS, CDR2 YYNGEE. Here the CDR3 reads CASSPQGQNNYGYTF. CDR3 DNA sequence: TGTGCCAGCAGCCCTCAGGGACAAAATAACTATGGCTACACCTTC.

This chain links TRBV5-1 with TRBJ2-1, with D tentatively TRBD1 (5 bases). The germline gives CDR1 SGHRS, CDR2 YFSETQ. This CDR3 has 15 residues. V lost 7 bases and J lost 2, with 16 bases in between. CDR3 protein: CASRYSGSAYNEQFF. The CDR3 DNA reads TGCGCCAGCCGTTATTCAGGGTCGGCCTACAATGAGCAGTTCTTC.

This chain links TRBV7-2 with TRBJ1-3, with D hard to call. V lost 1 base to trimming and J lost 4 bases, with 14 bases between them. Per germline, CDR1 SGHTA and CDR2 FQGNSA. This CDR3 comprises 16 residues. CDR3 nucleotide sequence: TGTGCCAGCAGCTTAGTGGTGGGAGTGAGAGGAAACACCATATATTTT. As protein: CASSLVVGVRGNTIYF.

The chain combines TRBV19 with TRBJ2-1; 7 bases map to TRBD1. CDR1 and CDR2 (germline): LNHDA, SQIVND (reference sequence). V dropped 6 bases and J dropped 7; count of bases not matched to a gene: 6. The CDR3 consists of 13 residues. The CDR3 DNA follows: TGTGCCAGTAGCTTAGGGGGCGGAAATGAGCAGTTCTTC. It codes for CASSLGGGNEQFF.

The J gene is TRBJ2-1, the V gene TRBV29-1; no definite D call. Trimming removed 4 bases from V and 0 bases from J, with 7 bases in between. The CDR3 has 13 amino acids. Looked up from germline, CDR1 is SQVTM and CDR2 is ANQGSEA. CDR3: CSVAWASYNEQFF. The CDR3 region has the DNA TGCAGCGTTGCGTGGGCCTCCTACAATGAGCAGTTCTTC.

This chain joins TRBV19 and TRBJ1-1, with D maybe TRBD1 (6 bases). Trimming left V 3 bases short and J 3 bases short, with 17 bases between. Germline CDR1 and CDR2: LNHDA and SQIVND (reference sequence). This CDR3 has 16 amino acids. CDR3 sequence (DNA): TGTGCCAGTAGTATCCCTTCCAGGGGAAGGGACACTGAAGCTTTCTTT. This translates into CASSIPSRGRDTEAFF.

The CDR3: CASSPQVGQGDTGELFF. CDR3 sequence (DNA): TGTGCCAGCTCACCACAAGTGGGACAGGGTGACACCGGGGAGCTGTTTTTT. The chain recombines TRBV18 with TRBJ2-2, with 9 bases lining up with TRBD1. This CDR3 is built from 17 residues. Germline V gene sequence: CDR1 KGHSH, CDR2 LQKENI. The junction had 6 bases not matched to a gene; V was cut back by 1 base and J by 3 bases.

The V and J genes are TRBV5-4 and TRBJ1-1, with TRBD1 as a possible D gene (5 bases). The CDR3 loop spans 14 amino acids. Trimming removed 3 bases at V and 0 bases at J, with 9 bases between. From germline, CDR1 is SGHNT and CDR2 YYREEE (reference sequence). The CDR3 here is CASSWGVVNTEAFF. CDR3 in DNA: TGTGCCAGCAGCTGGGGGGTGGTGAACACTGAAGCTTTCTTT.

J is TRBJ2-2 and V is TRBV27; the D gene is possibly TRBD1 (6 bases). In germline, CDR1 is MNHEY, CDR2 SMNVEV (reference sequence). Trimming took off 4 bases at V and 6 bases at J, with 12 bases between the two ends. This CDR3 spans 14 amino acids. In nucleotides, the CDR3 is TGTGCCAGCAGTTATGCACAGGGTGCCGGGGAGCTGTTTTTT. Its translation is CASSYAQGAGELFF.

This sequence joins TRBV5-1 and TRBJ2-2; the D gene is possibly TRBD1 (6 bases). Germline V lookup: CDR1 SGHRS, CDR2 YFSETQ. This CDR3 has 19 amino acids. The germline V and J ends were trimmed by 0 bases and 0 bases, with 18 bases remaining between them. CDR3 coding DNA: TGCGCCAGCAGCTTGGTGGCAGGGGCTCCCCCCGCGAACACCGGGGAGCTGTTTTTT. This translates into CASSLVAGAPPANTGELFF.

This clone was observed a single time. The chain carries TRBV7-3 and TRBJ2-7, with 8 bases that match TRBD1. V trimming: 9 bases; J trimming: 0 bases; junction bases outside the gene matches: 10. The CDR3 runs 15 residues. In germline, CDR1 is SGHTA, CDR2 FQGTGA. The CDR3 protein is CASSPDRASSYEQYF. The CDR3 DNA is TGTGCCAGTTCGCCGGACAGGGCCAGCTCCTACGAGCAGTACTTC.

The chain carries TRBV4-1 and TRBJ1-1; possible D gene TRBD1, 6 bases. Trimming took 3 bases from V and 5 from J, leaving 7 bases between them. The CDR3 runs 12 residues. CDR1 is MGHRA, CDR2 YSYEKL, per germline. CDR3 amino acids: CASSHQGTEAFF. The CDR3 DNA follows: TGCGCCAGCAGCCACCAGGGGACTGAAGCTTTCTTT.

The chain combines TRBV7-6 with TRBJ1-6; tentative D call: TRBD1 (5 bases). Germline assignment: CDR1 SGHVS and CDR2 FNYEAQ. The CDR3 covers 16 residues. V was trimmed by 0 bases and J by 8 bases, leaving 14 bases between them. CDR3 nucleotide sequence: TGTGCCAGCAGCTTAGCGGGCACAGGTGAATATTCACCCCTCCACTTT. Its translation is CASSLAGTGEYSPLHF.

This clone has a handful of counts. The chain has TRBV7-6 and TRBJ1-4; D is unresolved. The CDR3 runs to 16 residues. Trimming shortened V by 4 bases and J by 0 bases, and 12 bases separated the two germline ends. CDR1 is SGHVS, CDR2 FNYEAQ, per germline. The CDR3 protein is CASSSSDLATNEKLFF. The CDR3 DNA is TGTGCCAGCAGCTCGAGTGATCTTGCAACTAATGAAAAACTGTTTTTT.